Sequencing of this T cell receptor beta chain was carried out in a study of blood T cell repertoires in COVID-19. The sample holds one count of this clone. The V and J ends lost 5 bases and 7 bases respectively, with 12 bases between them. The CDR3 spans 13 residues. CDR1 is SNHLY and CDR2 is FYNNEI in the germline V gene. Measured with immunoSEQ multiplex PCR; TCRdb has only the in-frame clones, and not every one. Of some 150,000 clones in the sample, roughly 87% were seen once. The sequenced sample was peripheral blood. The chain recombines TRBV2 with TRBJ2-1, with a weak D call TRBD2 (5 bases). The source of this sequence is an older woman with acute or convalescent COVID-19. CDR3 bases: TGTGCCAGCAGTAGTATAGCGCCGAATGAGCAGTTCTTC. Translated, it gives CASSSIAPNEQFF.